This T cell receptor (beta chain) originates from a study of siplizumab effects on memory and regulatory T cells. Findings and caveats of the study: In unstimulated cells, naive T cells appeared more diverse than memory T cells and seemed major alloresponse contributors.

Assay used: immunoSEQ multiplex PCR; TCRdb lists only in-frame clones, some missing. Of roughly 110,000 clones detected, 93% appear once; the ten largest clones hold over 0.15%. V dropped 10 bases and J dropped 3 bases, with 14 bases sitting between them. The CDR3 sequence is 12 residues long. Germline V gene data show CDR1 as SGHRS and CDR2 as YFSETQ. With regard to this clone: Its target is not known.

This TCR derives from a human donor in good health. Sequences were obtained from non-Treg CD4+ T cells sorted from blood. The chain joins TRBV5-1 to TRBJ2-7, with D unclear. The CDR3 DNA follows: TGCGCCGCCCCTCCAATCCGCTACGAGCAGTACTTC. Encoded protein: CAAPPIRYEQYF.